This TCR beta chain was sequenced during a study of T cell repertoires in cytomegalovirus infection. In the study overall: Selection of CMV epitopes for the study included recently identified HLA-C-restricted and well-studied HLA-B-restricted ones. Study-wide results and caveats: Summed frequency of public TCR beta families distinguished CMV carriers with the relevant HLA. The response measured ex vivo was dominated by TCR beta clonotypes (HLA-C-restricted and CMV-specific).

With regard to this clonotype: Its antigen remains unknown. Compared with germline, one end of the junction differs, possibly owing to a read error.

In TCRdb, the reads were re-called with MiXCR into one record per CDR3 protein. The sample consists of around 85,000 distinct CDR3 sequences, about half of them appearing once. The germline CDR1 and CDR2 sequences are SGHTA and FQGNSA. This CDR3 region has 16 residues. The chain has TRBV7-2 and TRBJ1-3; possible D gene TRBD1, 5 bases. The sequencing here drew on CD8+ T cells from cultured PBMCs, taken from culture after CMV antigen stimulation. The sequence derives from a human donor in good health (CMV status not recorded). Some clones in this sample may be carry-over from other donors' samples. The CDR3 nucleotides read TGTGCCAGCAGCTTGGGGGACTCTAGAACTGGGAACACCATATATTTT. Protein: CASSLGDSRTGNTIYF.